Sequencing of this TCR beta chain was carried out in a study of blood T cell repertoires in COVID-19. Study context: Sample material is recorded as cDNA or gDNA derived from T cells, B-cell-depleted T cells, or PBMCs.

Profiling relied on immunoSEQ multiplex PCR, and the TCRdb table lists in-frame clones only, not all of them. The sample yields 150,000 to 200,000 clones, about 79% seen once. This CDR3 is built from 13 residues. V gave up 5 bases and J gave up 4 bases; unmatched junction bases: 3. CDR1 is MNHEY and CDR2 is SMNVEV in the germline V gene (reference sequence). In assigning cohorts, the study relied on participant-reported clinical history. The TCR originated in a man aged 50 to 59 who had recovered from COVID-19. The rearrangement uses TRBV27 and TRBJ2-7; 9 nucleotides match TRBD1. Source material: PBMCs or T cells enriched from blood (not recorded which). CDR3 sequence: CASSLQGAYEQYF. As DNA, the CDR3 is TGTGCCAGCAGTCTACAGGGGGCATACGAGCAGTACTTC.